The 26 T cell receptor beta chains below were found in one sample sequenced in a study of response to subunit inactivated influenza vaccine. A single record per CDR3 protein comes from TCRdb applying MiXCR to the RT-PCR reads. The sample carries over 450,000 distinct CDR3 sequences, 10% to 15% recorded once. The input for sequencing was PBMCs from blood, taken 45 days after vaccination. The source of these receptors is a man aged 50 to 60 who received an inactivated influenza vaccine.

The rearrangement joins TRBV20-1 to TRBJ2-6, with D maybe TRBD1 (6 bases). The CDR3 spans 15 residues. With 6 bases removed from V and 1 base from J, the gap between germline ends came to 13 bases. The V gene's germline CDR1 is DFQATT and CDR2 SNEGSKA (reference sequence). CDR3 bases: TGCAGTGCCAGGGGATCGGAATCTGGGGCCAACGTCCTGACTTTC. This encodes CSARGSESGANVLTF.

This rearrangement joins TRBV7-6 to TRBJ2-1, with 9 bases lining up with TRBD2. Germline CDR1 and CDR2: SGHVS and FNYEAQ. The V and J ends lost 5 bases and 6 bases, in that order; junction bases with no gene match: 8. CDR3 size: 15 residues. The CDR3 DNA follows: TGTGCCAGCAGCCTTATAGCGGGGGCCGGCAATGAGCAGTTCTTC. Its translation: CASSLIAGAGNEQFF.

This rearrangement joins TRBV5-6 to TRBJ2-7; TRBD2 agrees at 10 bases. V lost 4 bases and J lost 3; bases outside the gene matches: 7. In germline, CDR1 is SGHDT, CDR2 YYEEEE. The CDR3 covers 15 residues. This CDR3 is CASSPAGGIHYEQYF. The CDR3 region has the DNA TGTGCCAGCAGCCCAGCGGGAGGGATACACTACGAGCAGTACTTC.

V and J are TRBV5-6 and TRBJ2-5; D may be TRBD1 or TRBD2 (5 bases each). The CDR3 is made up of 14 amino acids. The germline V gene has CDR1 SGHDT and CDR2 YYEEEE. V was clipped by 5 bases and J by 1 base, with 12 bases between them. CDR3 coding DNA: TGTGCCAGCAGGCCCCAGGGACCCCAAGAGACCCAGTACTTC. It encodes CASRPQGPQETQYF.

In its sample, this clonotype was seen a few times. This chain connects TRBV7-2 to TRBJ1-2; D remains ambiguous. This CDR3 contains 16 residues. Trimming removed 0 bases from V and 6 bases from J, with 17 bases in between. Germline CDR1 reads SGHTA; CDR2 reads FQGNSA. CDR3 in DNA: TGTGCCAGCAGCTTAGCGAGGGTAGGCAAGATACATGGCTACACCTTC. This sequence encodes CASSLARVGKIHGYTF.

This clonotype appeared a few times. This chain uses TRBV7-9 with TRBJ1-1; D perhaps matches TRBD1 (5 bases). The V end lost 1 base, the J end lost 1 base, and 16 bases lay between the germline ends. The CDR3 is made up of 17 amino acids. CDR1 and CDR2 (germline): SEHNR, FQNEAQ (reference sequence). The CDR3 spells CASSLGGGLPQNTEAFF. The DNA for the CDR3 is TGTGCCAGCAGCTTAGGGGGGGGTTTACCCCAGAACACTGAAGCTTTCTTT.

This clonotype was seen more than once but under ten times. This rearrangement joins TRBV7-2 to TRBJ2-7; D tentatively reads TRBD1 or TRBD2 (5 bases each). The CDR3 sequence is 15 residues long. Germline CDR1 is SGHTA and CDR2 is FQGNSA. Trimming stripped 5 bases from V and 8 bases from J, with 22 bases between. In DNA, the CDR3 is TGTGCCAGCAGCCGGGACGGCCTAAACCCCTCGAAGCAGTACTTC. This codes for CASSRDGLNPSKQYF. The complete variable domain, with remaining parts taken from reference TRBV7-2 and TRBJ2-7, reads GAGVSQSPSNKVTEKGKDVELRCDPISGHTALYWYRQSLGQGLEFLIYFQGNSAPDKSGLPSDRFSAERTGGSVSTLTIQRTQQEDSAVYLCASSRDGLNPSKQYFGPGTRLTVT.

The CDR3 is CSARPDGYEQYF. CDR3 coding DNA: TGCAGTGCTAGACCGGACGGCTACGAGCAGTACTTC. The chain combines TRBV20-1 with TRBJ2-7; the D is unclear. Germline V gives CDR1 DFQATT, CDR2 SNEGSKA (reference sequence). The CDR3 has 12 residues. The V gene lost 2 bases and the J gene lost 3 bases, with 8 bases spanning the gap.

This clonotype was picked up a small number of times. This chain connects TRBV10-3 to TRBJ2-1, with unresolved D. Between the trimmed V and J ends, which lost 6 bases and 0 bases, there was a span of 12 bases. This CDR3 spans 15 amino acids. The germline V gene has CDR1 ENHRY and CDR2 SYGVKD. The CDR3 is CAISRETSSYNEQFF. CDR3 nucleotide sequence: TGTGCCATCAGCAGAGAAACCAGCTCCTACAATGAGCAGTTCTTC.

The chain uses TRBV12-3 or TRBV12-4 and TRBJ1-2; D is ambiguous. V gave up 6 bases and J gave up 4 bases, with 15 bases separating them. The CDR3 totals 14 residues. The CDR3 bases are TGTGCCAGCAGCGCCCTGGAGTCGGGCTATGGCTACACCTTC. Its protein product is CASSALESGYGYTF.

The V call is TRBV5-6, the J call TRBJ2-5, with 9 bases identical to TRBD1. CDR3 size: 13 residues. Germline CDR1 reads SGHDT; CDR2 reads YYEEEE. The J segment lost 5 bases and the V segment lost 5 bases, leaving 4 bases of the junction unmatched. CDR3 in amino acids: CASSGTGWETQYF. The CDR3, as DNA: TGTGCCAGCAGTGGGACAGGGTGGGAGACCCAGTACTTC.

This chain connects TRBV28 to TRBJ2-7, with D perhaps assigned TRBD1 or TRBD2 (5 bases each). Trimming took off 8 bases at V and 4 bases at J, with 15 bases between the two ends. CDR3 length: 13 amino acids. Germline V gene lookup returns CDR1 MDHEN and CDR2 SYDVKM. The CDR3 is CASGAPTTYEQYF. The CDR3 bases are TGTGCCAGCGGGGCCCCGACTACATACGAGCAGTACTTC.

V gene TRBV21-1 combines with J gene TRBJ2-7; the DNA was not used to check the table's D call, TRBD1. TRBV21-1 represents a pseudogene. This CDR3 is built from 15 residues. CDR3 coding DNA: TGTGCCAGCAGCAAATCGGGGGATAGGGCTGACGAGCAGTACTTC. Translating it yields CASSKSGDRADEQYF.

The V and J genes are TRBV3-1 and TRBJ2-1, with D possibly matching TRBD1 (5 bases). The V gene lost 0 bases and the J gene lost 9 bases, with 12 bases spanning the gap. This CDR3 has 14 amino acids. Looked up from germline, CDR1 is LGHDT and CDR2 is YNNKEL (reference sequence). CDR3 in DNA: TGTGCCAGCAGCCAAGATTGGCAGGGTCTTGAGCAGTTCTTC. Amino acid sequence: CASSQDWQGLEQFF.

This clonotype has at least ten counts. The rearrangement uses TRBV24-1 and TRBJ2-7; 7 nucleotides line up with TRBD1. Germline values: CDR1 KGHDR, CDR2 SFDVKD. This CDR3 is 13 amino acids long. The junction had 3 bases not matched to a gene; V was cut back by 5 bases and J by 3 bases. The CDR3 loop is CATSGGDSYEQYF. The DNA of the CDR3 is TGTGCCACCAGTGGAGGGGACAGCTACGAGCAGTACTTC.

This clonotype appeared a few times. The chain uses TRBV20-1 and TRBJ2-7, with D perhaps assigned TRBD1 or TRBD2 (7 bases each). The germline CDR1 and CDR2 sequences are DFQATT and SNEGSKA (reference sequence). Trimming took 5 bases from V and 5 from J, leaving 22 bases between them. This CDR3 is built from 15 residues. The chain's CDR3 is CSAVGGTARYNEQYF. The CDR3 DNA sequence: TGCAGTGCTGTGGGGGGGACAGCGAGGTACAACGAGCAGTACTTC.

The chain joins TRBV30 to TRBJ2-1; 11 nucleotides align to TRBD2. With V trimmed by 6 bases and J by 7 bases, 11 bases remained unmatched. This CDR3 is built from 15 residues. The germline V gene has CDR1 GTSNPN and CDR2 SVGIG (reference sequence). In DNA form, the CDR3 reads TGTGCCTGCCCCCCTTTAGCGGGAGGGGCGAATGAGCAGTTCTTC. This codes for CACPPLAGGANEQFF.

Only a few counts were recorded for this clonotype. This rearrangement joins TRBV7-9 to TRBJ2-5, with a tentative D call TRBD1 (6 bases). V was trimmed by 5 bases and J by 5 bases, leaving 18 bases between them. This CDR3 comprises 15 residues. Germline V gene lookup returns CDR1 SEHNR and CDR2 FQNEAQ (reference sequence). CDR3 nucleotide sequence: TGTGCCAGCAGCCTCCTACCCGGGACAAAGGAGACCCAGTACTTC. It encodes CASSLLPGTKETQYF.

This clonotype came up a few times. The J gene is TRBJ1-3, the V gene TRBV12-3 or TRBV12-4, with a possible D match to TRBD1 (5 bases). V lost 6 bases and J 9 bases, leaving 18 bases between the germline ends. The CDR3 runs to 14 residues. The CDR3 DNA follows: TGTGCCAGCAGGAGACAGCCTTCCCCAAGCACCATATATTTT. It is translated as CASRRQPSPSTIYF.

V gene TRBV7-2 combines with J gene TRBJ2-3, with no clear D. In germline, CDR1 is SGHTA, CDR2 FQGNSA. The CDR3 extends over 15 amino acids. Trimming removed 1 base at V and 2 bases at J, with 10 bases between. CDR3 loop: CASSLGLAFTDTQYF. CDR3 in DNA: TGTGCCAGCAGCTTAGGTTTGGCCTTCACAGATACGCAGTATTTT.

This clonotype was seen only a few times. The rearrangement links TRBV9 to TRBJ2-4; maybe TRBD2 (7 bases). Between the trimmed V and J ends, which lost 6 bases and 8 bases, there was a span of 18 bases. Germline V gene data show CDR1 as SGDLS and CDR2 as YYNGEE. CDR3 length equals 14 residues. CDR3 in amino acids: CASNGGGSADIQYF. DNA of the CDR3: TGTGCCAGCAATGGGGGCGGGAGCGCTGACATTCAGTACTTC.

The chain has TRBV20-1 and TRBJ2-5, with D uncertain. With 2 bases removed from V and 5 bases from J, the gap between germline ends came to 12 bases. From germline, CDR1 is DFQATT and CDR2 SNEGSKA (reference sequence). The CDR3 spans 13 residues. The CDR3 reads CSARYLVVETQYF. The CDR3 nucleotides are TGCAGTGCTAGATATTTGGTCGTTGAGACCCAGTACTTC.

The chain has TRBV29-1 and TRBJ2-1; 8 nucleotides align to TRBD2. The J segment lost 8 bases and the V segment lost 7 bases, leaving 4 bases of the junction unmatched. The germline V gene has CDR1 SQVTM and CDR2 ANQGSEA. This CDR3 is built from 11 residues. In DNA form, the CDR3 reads TGCAGCGCCCGGGGGGGCTATGAGCAGTTCTTC. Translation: CSARGGYEQFF.

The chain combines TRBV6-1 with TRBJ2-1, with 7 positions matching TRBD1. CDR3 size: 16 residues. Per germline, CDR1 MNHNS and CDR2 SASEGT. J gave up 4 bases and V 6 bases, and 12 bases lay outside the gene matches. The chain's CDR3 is CASSRQGSNLYNEQFF. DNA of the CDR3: TGTGCCAGCAGCAGACAGGGTTCTAACCTTTACAATGAGCAGTTCTTC.

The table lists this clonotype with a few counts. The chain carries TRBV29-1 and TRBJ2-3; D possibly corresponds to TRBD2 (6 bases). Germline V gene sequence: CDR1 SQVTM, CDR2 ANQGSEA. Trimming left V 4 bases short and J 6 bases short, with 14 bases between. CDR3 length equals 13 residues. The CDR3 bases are TGCAGCGTTGGCCTGAGGGCGGGGGATACGCAGTATTTT. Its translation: CSVGLRAGDTQYF.

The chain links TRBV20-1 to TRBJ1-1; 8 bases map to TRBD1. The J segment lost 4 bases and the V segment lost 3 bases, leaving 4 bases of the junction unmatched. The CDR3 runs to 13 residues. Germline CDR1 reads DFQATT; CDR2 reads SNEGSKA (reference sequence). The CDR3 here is CSARTGVVTEAFF. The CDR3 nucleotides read TGCAGTGCTAGGACAGGGGTCGTCACTGAAGCTTTCTTT.